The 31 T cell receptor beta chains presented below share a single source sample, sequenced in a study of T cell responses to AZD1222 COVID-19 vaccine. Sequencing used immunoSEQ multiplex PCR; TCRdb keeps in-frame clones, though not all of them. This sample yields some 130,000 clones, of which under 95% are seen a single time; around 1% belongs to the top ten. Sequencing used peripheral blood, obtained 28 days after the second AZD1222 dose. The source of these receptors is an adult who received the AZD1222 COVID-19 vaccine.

This CDR3 reads CASSEDAHGYTF. CDR3 nucleotides: TGTGCCAGCAGTGAGGATGCTCATGGCTACACCTTC. The chain has TRBV2 and TRBJ1-2, with unresolved D. The CDR3 spans 12 residues. Germline assignment: CDR1 SNHLY and CDR2 FYNNEI. Trimming removed 3 bases at V and 6 bases at J, with 8 bases between.

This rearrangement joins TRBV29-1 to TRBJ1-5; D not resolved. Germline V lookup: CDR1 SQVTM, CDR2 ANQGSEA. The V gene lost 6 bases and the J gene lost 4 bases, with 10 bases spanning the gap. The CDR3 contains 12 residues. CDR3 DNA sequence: TGCAGCGTGGGCAATGGAAATCAGCCCCAGCATTTT. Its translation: CSVGNGNQPQHF.

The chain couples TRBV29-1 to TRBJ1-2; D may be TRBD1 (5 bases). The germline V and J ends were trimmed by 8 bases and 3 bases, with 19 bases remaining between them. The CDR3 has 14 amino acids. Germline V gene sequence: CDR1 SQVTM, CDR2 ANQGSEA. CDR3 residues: CSSFGGVKDYGYTF. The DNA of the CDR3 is TGCAGCTCGTTCGGGGGGGTAAAGGACTATGGCTACACCTTC. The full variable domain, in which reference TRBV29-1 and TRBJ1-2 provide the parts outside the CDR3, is SAVISQKPSRDICQRGTSLTIQCQVDSQVTMMFWYRQQPGQSLTLIATANQGSEATYESGFVIDKFPISRPNLTFSTLTVSNMSPEDSSIYLCSSFGGVKDYGYTFGSGTRLTVV.

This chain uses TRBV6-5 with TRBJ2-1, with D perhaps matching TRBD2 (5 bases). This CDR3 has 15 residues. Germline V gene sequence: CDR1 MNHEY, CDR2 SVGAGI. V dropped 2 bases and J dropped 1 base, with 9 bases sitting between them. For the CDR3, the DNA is TGTGCCAGCAGTTACGAGGGCTTTTCCTACAATGAGCAGTTCTTC. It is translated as CASSYEGFSYNEQFF.

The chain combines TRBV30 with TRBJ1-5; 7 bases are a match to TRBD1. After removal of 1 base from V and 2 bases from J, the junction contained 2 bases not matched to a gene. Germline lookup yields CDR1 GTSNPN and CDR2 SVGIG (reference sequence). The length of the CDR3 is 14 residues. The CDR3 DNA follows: TGTGCCTGGAGTGATACAGGGGGCAATCAGCCCCAGCATTTT. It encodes CAWSDTGGNQPQHF.

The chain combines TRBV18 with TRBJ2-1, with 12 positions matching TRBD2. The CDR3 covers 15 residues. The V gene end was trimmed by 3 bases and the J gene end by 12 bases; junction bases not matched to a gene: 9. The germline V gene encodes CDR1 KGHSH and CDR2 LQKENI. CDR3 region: CASSPPGLAGDLQFF. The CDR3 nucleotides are TGTGCCAGCTCACCTCCGGGACTAGCGGGCGATTTGCAGTTCTTC.

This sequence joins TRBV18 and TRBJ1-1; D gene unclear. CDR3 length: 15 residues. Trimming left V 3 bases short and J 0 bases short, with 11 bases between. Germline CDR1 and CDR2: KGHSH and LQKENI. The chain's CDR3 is CASSPQRIMNTEAFF. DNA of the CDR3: TGTGCCAGCTCACCGCAACGAATTATGAACACTGAAGCTTTCTTT.

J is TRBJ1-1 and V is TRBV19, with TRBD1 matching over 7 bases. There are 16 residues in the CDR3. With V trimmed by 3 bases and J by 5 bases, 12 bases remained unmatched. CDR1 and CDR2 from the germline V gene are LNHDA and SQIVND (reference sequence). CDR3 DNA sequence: TGTGCCAGTAGTATGGGGCCCCACAGGGGAAGGACTGAAGCTTTCTTT. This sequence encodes CASSMGPHRGRTEAFF. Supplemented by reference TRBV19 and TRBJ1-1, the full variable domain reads DGGITQSPKYLFRKEGQNVTLSCEQNLNHDAMYWYRQDPGQGLRLIYYSQIVNDFQKGDIAEGYSVSREKKESFPLTVTSAQKNPTAFYLCASSMGPHRGRTEAFFGQGTRLTVV.

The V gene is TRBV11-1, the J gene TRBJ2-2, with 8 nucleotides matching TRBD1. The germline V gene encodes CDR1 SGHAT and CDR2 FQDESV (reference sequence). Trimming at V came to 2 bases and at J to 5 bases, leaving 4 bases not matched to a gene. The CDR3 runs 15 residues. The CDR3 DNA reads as TGTGCCAGCAGCTTATATCAGGGGGCGACCGGGGAGCTGTTTTTT. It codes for CASSLYQGATGELFF.

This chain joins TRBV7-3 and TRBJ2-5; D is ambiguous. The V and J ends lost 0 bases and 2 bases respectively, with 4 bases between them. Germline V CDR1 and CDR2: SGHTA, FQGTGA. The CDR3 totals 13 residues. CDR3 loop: CASSLTAQETQYF. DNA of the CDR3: TGTGCCAGCAGCTTAACGGCTCAAGAGACCCAGTACTTC.

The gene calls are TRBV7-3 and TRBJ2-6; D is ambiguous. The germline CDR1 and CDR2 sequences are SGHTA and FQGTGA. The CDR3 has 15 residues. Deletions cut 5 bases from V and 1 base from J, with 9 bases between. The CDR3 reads CASSPKFSGANVLTF. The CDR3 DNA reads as TGTGCCAGCAGCCCTAAATTTTCTGGGGCCAACGTCCTGACTTTC.

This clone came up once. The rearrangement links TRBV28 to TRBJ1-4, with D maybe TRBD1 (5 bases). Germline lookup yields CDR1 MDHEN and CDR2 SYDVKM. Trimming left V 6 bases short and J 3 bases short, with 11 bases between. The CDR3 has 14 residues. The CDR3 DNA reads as TGTGCCAGCAGCCGGGCGGGGGCTAATGAAAAACTGTTTTTT. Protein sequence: CASSRAGANEKLFF.

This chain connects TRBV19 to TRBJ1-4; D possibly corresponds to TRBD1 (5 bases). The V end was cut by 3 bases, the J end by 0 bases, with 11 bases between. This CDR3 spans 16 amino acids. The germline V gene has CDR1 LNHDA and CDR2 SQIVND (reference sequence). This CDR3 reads CASSIPGVPTNEKLFF. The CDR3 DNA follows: TGTGCCAGTAGTATCCCGGGGGTCCCAACTAATGAAAAACTGTTTTTT.

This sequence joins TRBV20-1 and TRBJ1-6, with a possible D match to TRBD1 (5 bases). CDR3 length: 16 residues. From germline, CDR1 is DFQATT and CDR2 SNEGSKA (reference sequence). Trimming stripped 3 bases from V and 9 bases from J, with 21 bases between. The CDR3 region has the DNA TGCAGTGCTAGTAAATTTTTGGGGCTAGATGGTTCACCCCTCCACTTT. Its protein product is CSASKFLGLDGSPLHF.

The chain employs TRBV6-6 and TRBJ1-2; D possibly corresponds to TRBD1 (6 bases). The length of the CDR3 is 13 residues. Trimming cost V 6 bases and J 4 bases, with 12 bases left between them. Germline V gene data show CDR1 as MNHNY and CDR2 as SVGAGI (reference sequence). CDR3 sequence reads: CASSPGQSYGYTF. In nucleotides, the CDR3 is TGTGCCAGCAGCCCCGGACAGAGCTATGGCTACACCTTC.

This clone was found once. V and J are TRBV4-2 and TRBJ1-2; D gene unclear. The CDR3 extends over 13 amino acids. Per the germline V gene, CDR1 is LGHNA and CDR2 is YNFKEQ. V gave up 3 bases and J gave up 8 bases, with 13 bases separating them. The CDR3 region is CASSHIPPDGYTF. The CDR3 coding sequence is TGTGCCAGCAGCCATATTCCTCCGGACGGCTACACCTTC.

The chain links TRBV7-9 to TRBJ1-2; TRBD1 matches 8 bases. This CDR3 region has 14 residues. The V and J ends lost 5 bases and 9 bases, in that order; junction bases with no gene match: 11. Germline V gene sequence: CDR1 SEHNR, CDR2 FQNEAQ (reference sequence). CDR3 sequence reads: CASSQDRAVKSYTF. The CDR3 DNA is TGTGCCAGCAGCCAGGACAGGGCAGTTAAAAGCTACACCTTC.

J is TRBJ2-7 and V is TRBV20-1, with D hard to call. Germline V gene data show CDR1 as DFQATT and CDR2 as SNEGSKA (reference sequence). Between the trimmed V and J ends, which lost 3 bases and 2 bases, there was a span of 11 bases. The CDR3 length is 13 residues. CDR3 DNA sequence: TGCAGTGCTAGTTTTCGCCCGGCCTACGAGCAGTACTTC. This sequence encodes CSASFRPAYEQYF.

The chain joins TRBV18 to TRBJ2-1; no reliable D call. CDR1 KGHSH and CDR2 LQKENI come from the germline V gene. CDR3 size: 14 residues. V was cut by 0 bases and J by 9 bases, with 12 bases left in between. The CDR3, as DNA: TGTGCCAGCTCACCACCCTATTCTTCTCCTGAGCAGTTCTTC. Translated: CASSPPYSSPEQFF. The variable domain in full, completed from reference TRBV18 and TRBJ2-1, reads NAGVMQNPRHLVRRRGQEARLRCSPMKGHSHVYWYRQLPEEGLKFMVYLQKENIIDESGMPKERFSAEFPKEGPSILRIQQVVRGDSAAYFCASSPPYSSPEQFFGPGTRLTVL.

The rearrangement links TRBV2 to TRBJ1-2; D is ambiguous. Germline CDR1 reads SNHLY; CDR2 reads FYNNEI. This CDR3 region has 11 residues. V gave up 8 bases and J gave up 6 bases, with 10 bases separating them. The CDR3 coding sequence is TGTGCCAGCCCCGTTGGGGATGGCTACACCTTC. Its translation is CASPVGDGYTF.

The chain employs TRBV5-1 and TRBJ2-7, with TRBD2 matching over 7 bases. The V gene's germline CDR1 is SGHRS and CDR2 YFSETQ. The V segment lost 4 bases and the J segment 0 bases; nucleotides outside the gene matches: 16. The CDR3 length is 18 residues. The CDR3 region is CASSGAMGRGGYSYEQYF. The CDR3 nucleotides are TGCGCCAGCAGCGGGGCCATGGGGAGGGGAGGATACTCCTACGAGCAGTACTTC.

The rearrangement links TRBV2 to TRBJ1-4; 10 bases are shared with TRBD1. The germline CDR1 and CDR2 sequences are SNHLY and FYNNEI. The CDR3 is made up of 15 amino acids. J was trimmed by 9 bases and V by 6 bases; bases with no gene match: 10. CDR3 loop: CASRGFGTGAQKLFF. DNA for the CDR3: TGTGCCAGCAGGGGCTTCGGGACAGGGGCACAAAAACTGTTTTTT.

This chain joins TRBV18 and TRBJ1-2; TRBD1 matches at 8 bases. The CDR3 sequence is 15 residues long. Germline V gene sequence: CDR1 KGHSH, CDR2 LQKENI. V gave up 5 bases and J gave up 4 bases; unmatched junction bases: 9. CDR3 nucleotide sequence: TGTGCCAGCTCAGATTCAGGGGGCCTAAGCTATGGCTACACCTTC. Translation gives CASSDSGGLSYGYTF. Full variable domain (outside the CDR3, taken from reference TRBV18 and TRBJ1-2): NAGVMQNPRHLVRRRGQEARLRCSPMKGHSHVYWYRQLPEEGLKFMVYLQKENIIDESGMPKERFSAEFPKEGPSILRIQQVVRGDSAAYFCASSDSGGLSYGYTFGSGTRLTVV.

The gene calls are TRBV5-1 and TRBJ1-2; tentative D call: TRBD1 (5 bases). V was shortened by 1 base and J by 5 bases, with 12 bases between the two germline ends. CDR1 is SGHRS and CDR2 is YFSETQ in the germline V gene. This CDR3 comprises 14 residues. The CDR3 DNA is TGCGCCAGCAGCTTGAACCTCCCAGGGTATGGCTACACCTTC. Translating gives CASSLNLPGYGYTF.

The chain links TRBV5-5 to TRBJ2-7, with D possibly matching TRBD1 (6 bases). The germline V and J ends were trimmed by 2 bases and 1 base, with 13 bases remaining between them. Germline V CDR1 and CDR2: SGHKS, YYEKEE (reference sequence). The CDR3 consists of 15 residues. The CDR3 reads CASSLRQGLSYEQYF. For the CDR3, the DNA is TGTGCCAGCAGCTTAAGGCAGGGGCTATCCTACGAGCAGTACTTC. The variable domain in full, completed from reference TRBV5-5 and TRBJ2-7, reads DAGVTQSPTHLIKTRGQQVTLRCSPISGHKSVSWYQQVLGQGPQFIFQYYEKEERGRGNFPDRFSARQFPNYSSELNVNALLLGDSALYLCASSLRQGLSYEQYFGPGTRLTVT.

The CDR3 sequence is CSPMGGTTQYF. In DNA form, the CDR3 reads TGCAGTCCCATGGGGGGGACTACGCAGTATTTT. The chain couples TRBV20-1 to TRBJ2-3; 7 positions match TRBD2. Germline CDR1 and CDR2: DFQATT and SNEGSKA (reference sequence). V gave up 8 bases and J gave up 8 bases; unmatched junction bases: 7. The CDR3 has 11 amino acids.

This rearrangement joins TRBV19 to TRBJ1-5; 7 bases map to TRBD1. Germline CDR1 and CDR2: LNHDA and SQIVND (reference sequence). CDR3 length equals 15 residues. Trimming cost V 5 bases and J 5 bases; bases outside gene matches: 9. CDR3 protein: CASSPRQGRDQPQHF. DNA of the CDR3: TGTGCCAGTAGTCCGCGACAGGGTAGGGATCAGCCCCAGCATTTT.

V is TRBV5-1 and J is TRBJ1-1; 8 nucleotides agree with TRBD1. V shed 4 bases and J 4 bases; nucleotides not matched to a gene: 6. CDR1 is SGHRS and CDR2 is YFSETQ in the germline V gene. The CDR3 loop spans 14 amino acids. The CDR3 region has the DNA TGCGCCAGCAGCCCGGGAACAGGGGGCACTGAAGCTTTCTTT. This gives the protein CASSPGTGGTEAFF.

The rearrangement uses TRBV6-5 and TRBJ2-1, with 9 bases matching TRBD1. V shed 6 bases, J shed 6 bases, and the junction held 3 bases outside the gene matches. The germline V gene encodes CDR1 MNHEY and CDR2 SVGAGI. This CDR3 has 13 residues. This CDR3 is CASRETGGNEQFF. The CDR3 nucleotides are TGTGCCAGCAGAGAGACAGGGGGCAATGAGCAGTTCTTC.

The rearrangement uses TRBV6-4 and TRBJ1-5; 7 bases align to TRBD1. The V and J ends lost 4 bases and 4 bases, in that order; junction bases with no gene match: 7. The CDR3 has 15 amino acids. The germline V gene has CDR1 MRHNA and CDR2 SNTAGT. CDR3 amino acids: CASSGRDRLNQPQHF. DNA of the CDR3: TGTGCCAGCAGTGGTCGGGACAGACTTAATCAGCCCCAGCATTTT.

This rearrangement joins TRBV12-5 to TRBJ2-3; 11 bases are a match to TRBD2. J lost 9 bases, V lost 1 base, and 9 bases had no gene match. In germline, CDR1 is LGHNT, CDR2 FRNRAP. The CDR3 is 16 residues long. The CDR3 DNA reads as TGTGCTAGTGGTTTGGGAACTAGCGGGAGCGGGGGGACGCAGTATTTT. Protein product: CASGLGTSGSGGTQYF.